This T cell receptor (beta chain) was retrieved from a study of blood T cell repertoires in COVID-19. As for the study in general: Samples taken during acute and convalescent COVID-19 were collected in the United States, Italy and Spain. T cells, B-cell-depleted T cells, or PBMCs provided the cDNA or gDNA that served as material.

In the original workflow: Reference gene primer amplification in the assay estimated nucleated cell counts. This table comes from immunoSEQ multiplex PCR, and its TCRdb copy is limited to in-frame clones, with some not included. The DNA gave D and trimming, while V, J and clone size come from that table. The sample comprises a few hundred thousand clones, approximately 85% of which are singletons, and about 1.7% rests with the top ten. This CDR3 has 18 amino acids. Germline V CDR1 and CDR2: MGHDK, SYGVNS. Trimming shortened V by 3 bases and J by 0 bases, and 18 bases separated the two germline ends. The chain uses TRBV25-1 and TRBJ1-5, with D tentatively TRBD1 (5 bases). The source of this sequence is a woman aged 45-65 years with acute or convalescent COVID-19. Sequencing was done on a sample of peripheral blood. Here the CDR3 reads CASSDPSGHLNSNQPQHF. The CDR3 region has the DNA TGTGCCAGCAGTGATCCCTCCGGACACTTGAATAGCAATCAGCCCCAGCATTTT.